The 26 T cell receptor beta chains below all came from one sample that was sequenced in a study of hypomethylating agent response in myelodysplastic syndrome (dated by TCRdb to about 2021). Library generation was performed with the immunoSEQ multiplex PCR assay. TCRdb obtained this table from immuneACCESS and retained in-frame rearrangements with V and J assigned. These tables miss some clones; where compared with another copy, unresolved V genes account for less than half of the shortfall, and the remainder is unexplained. This sample lists around 5,100 clones; 81% were detected once. The ten largest account for about a sixth of the sample. The sample here was bone marrow, taken before or after starting hypomethylating agent treatment for myelodysplastic syndrome (not recorded which). These receptors originate from a human donor with myelodysplastic syndrome.

This chain connects TRBV30 to TRBJ1-5, with a weak D call TRBD1 (6 bases). Germline V lookup: CDR1 GTSNPN, CDR2 SVGIG (reference sequence). This CDR3 region has 14 residues. The V end lost 5 bases, the J end lost 3 bases, and 14 bases lay between the germline ends. In nucleotides, the CDR3 is TGTGCCTGGGATTTTGGACAGCACAATCAGCCCCAGCATTTT. Protein product: CAWDFGQHNQPQHF.

J is TRBJ2-3 and V is TRBV30, with D perhaps TRBD1 or TRBD2 (6 bases each). In germline, CDR1 is GTSNPN, CDR2 SVGIG (reference sequence). The CDR3 spans 15 residues. The V gene lost 3 bases and the J gene lost 1 base, with 14 bases spanning the gap. CDR3 DNA sequence: TGTGCCTGGAGCCGGGGTCGGGGGCGCACAGATACGCAGTATTTT. Its translation: CAWSRGRGRTDTQYF.

V and J are TRBV6-5 and TRBJ1-1; TRBD1 aligns across 8 bases. The CDR3 contains 15 residues. In germline, CDR1 is MNHEY, CDR2 SVGAGI. The junction had 13 bases not matched to a gene; V was cut back by 8 bases and J by 5 bases. CDR3 sequence (DNA): TGTGCCAGCGGACCTACAGGGGGAAGGCGGACTGAAGCTTTCTTT. Its translation: CASGPTGGRRTEAFF.

V is TRBV27 and J is TRBJ1-4; D is uncertain. CDR1 is MNHEY, CDR2 SMNVEV, per germline (reference sequence). V shed 2 bases and J shed 10 bases, with 14 bases lying between them. The CDR3 consists of 14 residues. The CDR3 is CASSLNGRGLKLFF. DNA of the CDR3: TGTGCCAGCAGTTTAAATGGGAGAGGGTTAAAACTGTTTTTT. The full variable domain, in which reference TRBV27 and TRBJ1-4 provide the parts outside the CDR3, is EAQVTQNPRYLITVTGKKLTVTCSQNMNHEYMSWYRQDPGLGLRQIYYSMNVEVTDKGDVPEGYKVSRKEKRNFPLILESPSPNQTSLYFCASSLNGRGLKLFFGSGTQLSVL.

The chain couples TRBV11-2 to TRBJ2-7, with 7 bases aligning to TRBD1. This CDR3 contains 15 residues. With V trimmed by 5 bases and J by 6 bases, 13 bases remained unmatched. Germline V lookup: CDR1 SGHAT, CDR2 FQNNGV. CDR3 coding DNA: TGTGCCAGCAGCCTCACCCCGACAGGGTATCTCGAGCAGTACTTC. Translating it yields CASSLTPTGYLEQYF.

This chain links TRBV4-1 with TRBJ2-3; 9 bases match TRBD2. Per the germline V gene, CDR1 is MGHRA and CDR2 is YSYEKL. CDR3 length equals 16 residues. Trimming at V came to 3 bases and at J to 5 bases, leaving 9 bases not matched to a gene. CDR3 in DNA: TGCGCCAGCAGCCACCCCAGCGGGGGGACCATAGATACGCAGTATTTT. This translates into CASSHPSGGTIDTQYF.

The chain recombines TRBV7-2 with TRBJ2-3; TRBD2 aligns across 10 bases. The V segment lost 5 bases and the J segment 5 bases; nucleotides outside the gene matches: 7. Per the germline V gene, CDR1 is SGHTA and CDR2 is FQGNSA. The CDR3 totals 15 residues. CDR3 in DNA: TGTGCCAGCAGCCCAAGCGGGGGGGCTGGAGATACGCAGTATTTT. Amino acids: CASSPSGGAGDTQYF.

This clone occurred once. This sequence joins TRBV7-2 and TRBJ1-2, with D hard to call. The CDR3 has 15 amino acids. Germline loops: CDR1 SGHTA, CDR2 FQGNSA. The ends were cut back, 2 bases at V and 2 bases at J, with 12 bases in the middle. CDR3 sequence (DNA): TGTGCCAGCAGCTTATTTACAGATTGGAACTATGGCTACACCTTC. Translating gives CASSLFTDWNYGYTF.

This chain uses TRBV30 with TRBJ1-1; TRBD1 aligns across 7 bases. Germline V gene data show CDR1 as GTSNPN and CDR2 as SVGIG (reference sequence). This CDR3 has 15 amino acids. With V trimmed by 0 bases and J by 4 bases, 8 bases remained unmatched. CDR3 in amino acids: CAWSVPGAGGTEAFF. The CDR3 coding sequence is TGTGCCTGGAGTGTACCCGGGGCAGGGGGCACTGAAGCTTTCTTT.

This sequence joins TRBV7-8 and TRBJ1-3, with D possibly TRBD1 on 5 matching bases. This CDR3 has 16 residues. The germline gives CDR1 SGHVS, CDR2 FQNEAQ. V lost 5 bases to trimming and J lost 0 bases, with 14 bases between them. The CDR3 loop reads CASSPQGRRSGNTIYF. The CDR3 DNA sequence: TGTGCCAGCAGCCCTCAGGGACGGCGCTCTGGAAACACCATATATTTT.

The CDR3 loop is CASSSPGTGIEKLFF. The CDR3 coding sequence is TGTGCCAGCAGTTCCCCCGGGACAGGGATTGAAAAACTGTTTTTT. This chain uses TRBV6-5 with TRBJ1-4, with TRBD1 matching over 9 bases. The CDR3 covers 15 residues. Germline V gene lookup returns CDR1 MNHEY and CDR2 SVGAGI. V lost 4 bases and J lost 7; bases outside the gene matches: 7.

V usage is TRBV13 and J usage is TRBJ1-6, with D maybe TRBD1 (5 bases). Trimming took 3 bases from V and 0 from J, leaving 9 bases between them. This CDR3 has 16 amino acids. CDR1 PRHDT and CDR2 FYEKMQ come from the germline V gene (reference sequence). The CDR3 here is CASSFGAGSYNSPLHF. CDR3 coding DNA: TGTGCCAGCAGCTTTGGGGCGGGCTCCTATAATTCACCCCTCCACTTT. The full variable domain, in which reference TRBV13 and TRBJ1-6 provide the parts outside the CDR3, is AAGVIQSPRHLIKEKRETATLKCYPIPRHDTVYWYQQGPGQDPQFLISFYEKMQSDKGSIPDRFSAQQFSDYHSELNMSSLELGDSALYFCASSFGAGSYNSPLHFGNGTRLTVT.

The rearrangement uses TRBV5-6 and TRBJ1-2, with 8 bases lining up with TRBD1. The trim removed 0 bases at V and 2 bases at J, leaving 3 bases unmatched. The CDR3 extends over 15 amino acids. Germline V gene lookup returns CDR1 SGHDT and CDR2 YYEEEE. CDR3 nucleotide sequence: TGTGCCAGCAGCTTGGTGGACAGGGTGAACTATGGCTACACCTTC. Translated, it gives CASSLVDRVNYGYTF.

The CDR3 loop is CASSAGTGYEGYYGYTF. The CDR3 DNA sequence: TGTGCCAGCAGCGCCGGGACAGGGTATGAGGGCTACTATGGCTACACCTTC. The rearrangement uses TRBV7-1 and TRBJ1-2; 9 bases agree with TRBD1. TRBV7-1 is given ORF status, its function remaining uncertain. V shed 5 bases and J 3 bases; nucleotides not matched to a gene: 13. This CDR3 spans 17 amino acids.

This clone has a single count. The genes are TRBV28 and TRBJ2-3; D might be TRBD2 (6 bases). Deletions cut 4 bases from V and 5 bases from J, with 16 bases between. Per germline, CDR1 MDHEN and CDR2 SYDVKM. The CDR3 runs to 15 residues. CDR3 nucleotides: TGTGCCAGCAGTTCTCTCCGGGGGAAGGGAGATACGCAGTATTTT. Its translation is CASSSLRGKGDTQYF. Full variable domain (missing parts from reference TRBV28 and TRBJ2-3): DVKVTQSSRYLVKRTGEKVFLECVQDMDHENMFWYRQDPGLGLRLIYFSYDVKMKEKGDIPEGYSVSREKKERFSLILESASTNQTSMYLCASSSLRGKGDTQYFGPGTRLTVL.

The chain couples TRBV7-8 to TRBJ1-4; D uncertain. CDR1 is SGHVS and CDR2 is FQNEAQ in the germline V gene. The CDR3 sequence is 15 residues long. The germline V and J ends were trimmed by 1 base and 0 bases, with 6 bases remaining between them. The CDR3 nucleotides are TGTGCCAGCAGCTTAGTAGGTTCAACTAATGAAAAACTGTTTTTT. It codes for CASSLVGSTNEKLFF.

The CDR3 is CASSSGPYNSPLHF. The CDR3 nucleotides read TGTGCCAGCAGTAGCGGGCCCTATAATTCACCCCTCCACTTT. The chain uses TRBV6-1 and TRBJ1-6, with unresolved D. V lost 5 bases to trimming and J lost 2 bases, with 7 bases between them. CDR3 length: 14 amino acids. The germline V gene has CDR1 MNHNS and CDR2 SASEGT.

This chain joins TRBV5-5 and TRBJ2-7; D might be TRBD1 (5 bases). This CDR3 has 13 residues. Between the trimmed V and J ends, which lost 1 base and 3 bases, there was a span of 8 bases. In germline, CDR1 is SGHKS, CDR2 YYEKEE (reference sequence). CDR3 protein: CASSLPGHYEQYF. CDR3 sequence (DNA): TGTGCCAGCAGCTTGCCAGGGCACTACGAGCAGTACTTC.

V is TRBV9 and J is TRBJ2-3, with a possible D match to TRBD2 (6 bases). Trimming took off 3 bases at V and 0 bases at J, with 17 bases between the two ends. Germline V gene lookup returns CDR1 SGDLS and CDR2 YYNGEE. The CDR3 has 17 amino acids. The CDR3, as DNA: TGTGCCAGCAGCGCAGATCCGGCGGGGCTTAGCACAGATACGCAGTATTTT. This translates into CASSADPAGLSTDTQYF.

The chain has TRBV9 and TRBJ2-1; 7 bases line up with TRBD2. The CDR3 runs 15 residues. Trimming at V came to 4 bases and at J to 4 bases, leaving 8 bases not matched to a gene. Germline V gene lookup returns CDR1 SGDLS and CDR2 YYNGEE. The CDR3 nucleotides read TGTGCCAGCAGCCGTTCCGGGACTAAATACAATGAGCAGTTCTTC. Translation gives CASSRSGTKYNEQFF.

The chain has TRBV29-1 and TRBJ1-4, with a weak D call TRBD1 (5 bases). The V end was cut by 6 bases, the J end by 0 bases, with 11 bases between. Germline CDR1 SQVTM, CDR2 ANQGSEA. The CDR3 totals 14 residues. In nucleotides, the CDR3 is TGCAGCGTGGGGGACCTCCCAACTAATGAAAAACTGTTTTTT. It codes for CSVGDLPTNEKLFF. Drawing the rest from reference TRBV29-1 and TRBJ1-4, the complete variable domain is SAVISQKPSRDICQRGTSLTIQCQVDSQVTMMFWYRQQPGQSLTLIATANQGSEATYESGFVIDKFPISRPNLTFSTLTVSNMSPEDSSIYLCSVGDLPTNEKLFFGSGTQLSVL.

The chain links TRBV15 to TRBJ2-1; 9 nucleotides align to TRBD1. CDR1 and CDR2 (germline): LNHNV, YYDKDF (reference sequence). With 6 bases clipped from V and 9 bases from J, the junction kept 6 bases outside the gene matches. The CDR3 runs 13 residues. The CDR3 reads CATRAQGAGEQFF. The CDR3 bases are TGTGCCACCAGGGCACAGGGGGCGGGTGAGCAGTTCTTC.

The chain recombines TRBV7-8 with TRBJ2-7; 7 bases align to TRBD1. Germline V gene lookup returns CDR1 SGHVS and CDR2 FQNEAQ. CDR3 length: 15 residues. After removal of 1 base from V and 2 bases from J, the junction contained 5 bases not matched to a gene. This chain's CDR3 is CASSLVLGQPYEQYF. The CDR3 DNA reads as TGTGCCAGCAGCTTAGTACTGGGACAGCCCTACGAGCAGTACTTC. Complete variable domain (other parts from reference TRBV7-8 and TRBJ2-7): GAGVSQSPRYKVAKRGQDVALRCDPISGHVSLFWYQQALGQGPEFLTYFQNEAQLDKSGLPSDRFFAERPEGSVSTLKIQRTQQEDSAVYLCASSLVLGQPYEQYFGPGTRLTVT.

The J gene is TRBJ2-2, the V gene TRBV18; D is unresolved. This CDR3 region has 15 residues. V lost 0 bases and J 3 bases, leaving 8 bases between the germline ends. CDR1 is KGHSH, CDR2 LQKENI, per germline. The CDR3 region is CASSPPRLDTGELFF. The DNA of the CDR3 is TGTGCCAGCTCACCACCGCGGCTAGACACCGGGGAGCTGTTTTTT.

The chain employs TRBV18 and TRBJ2-3; D call uncertain. CDR1 is KGHSH and CDR2 is LQKENI in the germline V gene. With 3 bases removed from V and 4 bases from J, the gap between germline ends came to 17 bases. The CDR3 spans 16 residues. CDR3 residues: CASSPLLTGHPDTQYF. CDR3 in DNA: TGTGCCAGCTCACCGCTTTTGACCGGGCACCCAGATACGCAGTATTTT.

This chain uses TRBV19 with TRBJ2-6; TRBD1 matches at 8 bases. The V gene's germline CDR1 is LNHDA and CDR2 SQIVND (reference sequence). The ends lost 4 bases at V and 0 bases at J; junction bases unmatched: 8. This CDR3 has 18 residues. As DNA, the CDR3 is TGTGCCAGTAGTAAAGGACAGGGCGTTAACTCTGGGGCCAACGTCCTGACTTTC. Translation: CASSKGQGVNSGANVLTF. The full variable domain, completed using reference TRBV19 and TRBJ2-6, is DGGITQSPKYLFRKEGQNVTLSCEQNLNHDAMYWYRQDPGQGLRLIYYSQIVNDFQKGDIAEGYSVSREKKESFPLTVTSAQKNPTAFYLCASSKGQGVNSGANVLTFGAGSRLTVL.